This T cell receptor beta chain was documented in a study of technical replicates of blood from several donors. Profiled with immunoSEQ multiplex PCR; TCRdb holds only in-frame clones, not every one. The data hold approximately 76,000 clones, with 90% to 95% observed a single time. With V trimmed by 2 bases and J by 1 base, 8 bases remained unmatched. This CDR3 contains 16 residues. The germline V gene has CDR1 LNHNV and CDR2 YYDKDF (reference sequence). This clone occurred once. The sequenced material came from T cells isolated from PBMCs. This chain connects TRBV15 to TRBJ2-7, with TRBD2 matching 7 bases. The TCR was taken from a human donor in good health. As DNA, the CDR3 is TGTGCCACCAGCAGACCCGGGACTACGAGTTCCTACGAGCAGTACTTC. This encodes CATSRPGTTSSYEQYF.